This T cell receptor beta chain was sequenced during a study of shared clonotypes between healthy human individuals (dated by TCRdb to 2020 to 2021). Regarding the research as a whole: The cohort comprised a couple of women and a few men aged 18 to 49 years. Per donor, three plates each were used for CD4 naive and CD4 memory, two for CD8 naive, and one for CD8 memory. To estimate repertoire size and how much clonotype sharing occurs between individuals, the study deeply sequenced the blood TCR repertoires of roughly 5 healthy adults. To increase sequencing depth and limit assay-specific biases, TCR repertoire library preparation and sequencing were carried out by different laboratories using diverse techniques. Per donor, leukapheresis produced somewhere between about 0.8 and 9.5 billion PBMCs. Results the study describes overall, beyond this receptor: Higher generation probabilities were observed for clonotypes shared by all four sorted-subset donors than for non-shared clonotypes. Across a few donors, around 5% of naive CD4, roughly 3.3% of naive CD8, about 2.3% of memory CD4, and 0.4% to 0.45% of memory CD8 clonotypes were shared. Larger estimated clonotype richness was generally found for naive subsets than for memory subsets. Only blood was sampled, and tissue TCR repertoires likely differ from those in blood. Based on pairwise subsampling, the degree of clonotype sharing among donors was expected to be affected by sequencing depth. The genetic and exposure-history diversity represented was limited by the small number of donors. Even with the large sequencing depth, rarefaction of the sorted-subset datasets indicated that sequencing was incomplete.

The donors were healthy, HIV-negative adults with no recently reported acute infections or vaccinations. Every donor was a Caucasian adult living in Nashville, Tennessee, USA. CD4+ T cells were enriched by magnetic negative selection, after which naive cells were positively selected on CD45RA and the negative fraction was taken as the memory subset. Blood was obtained by leukapheresis, after which PBMCs were separated by Ficoll-Histopaque density gradient centrifugation and cryopreserved in liquid nitrogen vapor phase. Analytical flow cytometry was used to check the purity and quantity of every magnetically sorted T cell population. From each sorted fraction, genomic DNA was isolated and quantified by UV absorbance on a Nanodrop 2000c. TCR CDR3 regions were amplified from genomic DNA by multiplex PCR using the deep immunoSEQ assay. Extracted genomic DNA from each cell subset was distributed evenly across all wells of several immunoSEQ 96-well plates, and each plate was treated as a replicate. For sorted subsets, each replicate PCR was loaded with about 200 ng genomic DNA, equivalent to 25,000 to 30,000 T cell genomes. The purified libraries were quantified using a Qubit 3.0 fluorometer, sized with a Bioanalyzer 2100, and then quantified again using the KAPA Library Quantification kit. Every immunoSEQ 96-well plate was sequenced on a dedicated single-read 150-cycle Illumina NextSeq 550 flow cell. The study's processing was this. The immunoSEQ output contained only junctional sequences without quality scores, so filtering could not match that applied to full-length reads. To assign V/J genes and CDR3, sequences were annotated using PyIR, a Python wrapper for IgBLAST v1.9, with IMGT germline references. Any read was removed if the V/J assignment was weak (E-value above 1e-6), the CDR3 was missing, or the read contained stop codons, out-of-frame junctions, or ambiguous translated residues. V3J clonotypes were defined as sequences sharing an identical inferred V gene, J gene, and CDR3 amino acid sequence. To compute the percentage overlap between repertoires, the number of shared unique clonotypes was divided by the size of the smaller repertoire. Repertoire richness was assessed with RTK rarefaction, the Chao1 estimator, and Recon v2.1 estimates of unobserved clonotypes. For all TCRbeta clonotypes obtained by the gDNA method from a handful of donors, generation probabilities were computed with OLGA. TCRdb limited this immuneACCESS table to in-frame rearrangements with V and J called. A share of clones is missing; checked studies link under half to unresolved V genes, and the rest is unexplained. V, J and clone size were drawn from that table, and D and trimming were deduced from the DNA. Here the sample has 2 million to 2.5 million clones; approximately 93% occur a single time. The ten largest clones capture 0.39% of the sample.

The CDR3, cysteine through phenylalanine, is 14 amino acids long. The kept DNA is CDR3 alone, 42 bases in frame from the first base. The trim is 4 bases for V and 0 bases for J, with a gap of 10 bases between the germline ends. The germline V gene (reference sequence) provides CDR1 MNHEY and CDR2 SMNVEV. Worth noting for this clone: The antigen it binds to is not known. No base qualities exist here, and no much larger clone lies one base off it.

The rearrangement combines TRBV27 with TRBJ2-7, with the D call perhaps TRBD1 or TRBD2, each one matching 5 bases. This receptor was taken from a young man in good health. Some clones in this sample may be carry-over from other donors' samples. The sequenced material came from naive CD4+ T cells from PBMCs. Read against the paper, the sample's cell subset or site label means: CD45RA+ positively selected. The bases are TGTGCCAGCAGTTCGGGGCTGAGCTCCTACGAGCAGTACTTC. It codes for CASSSGLSSYEQYF.